This TCR beta chain was sequenced in a study of shared T cell receptors in the human thymus. There are 15 residues in the CDR3. V shed 5 bases and J 1 base; nucleotides not matched to a gene: 7. The germline CDR1 and CDR2 sequences are MNHEY and SMNVEV (reference sequence). Profiling relied on immunoSEQ multiplex PCR, and the TCRdb table lists in-frame clones only, not all of them. The sample carries 600,000 to 900,000 clones, 70% to 90% recorded once. The data also belong to a second study, concerning human thymus T cells.

Source material: thymocytes. The source of this sequence is a girl under two years old with a congenital heart defect. The chain joins TRBV27 to TRBJ2-7; 8 bases are a match to TRBD2. This CDR3 reads CASSESGGHSYEQYF. The CDR3 bases are TGTGCCAGCAGTGAGAGCGGGGGCCATTCCTACGAGCAGTACTTC.